This TCR beta chain was obtained from a study of blood T cell repertoires in COVID-19. Study in general: COVID-19 samples from acute and convalescent phases originated in the United States, Italy and Spain. T cells, B-cell-depleted T cells, or PBMCs supplied cDNA or gDNA.

Germline V gene sequence: CDR1 SGHTA, CDR2 FQGNSA. V was pared by 1 base and J by 4 bases, with 0 bases of the junction left unmatched. The CDR3 is 13 residues long. Original handling: The assay estimated nucleated cells by amplifying reference gene primers. The protocol was immunoSEQ multiplex PCR, while the TCRdb copy is restricted to in-frame clones and leaves out a portion. The DNA gave D and trimming, while V, J and clone size come from that table. The data contain about 300,000 clones, around 90% of them singletons. The material sequenced was peripheral blood. This TCR came from a man in his sixties or seventies with acute or convalescent COVID-19. The chain employs TRBV7-2 and TRBJ2-5; 7 bases align to TRBD1. CDR3 amino acids: CASSLDRGETQYF. In DNA form, the CDR3 reads TGTGCCAGCAGCTTAGACAGGGGAGAGACCCAGTACTTC. The variable domain in full, with the rest retrieved from reference TRBV7-2 and TRBJ2-5, is GAGVSQSPSNKVTEKGKDVELRCDPISGHTALYWYRQSLGQGLEFLIYFQGNSAPDKSGLPSDRFSAERTGGSVSTLTIQRTQQEDSAVYLCASSLDRGETQYFGPGTRLLVL.